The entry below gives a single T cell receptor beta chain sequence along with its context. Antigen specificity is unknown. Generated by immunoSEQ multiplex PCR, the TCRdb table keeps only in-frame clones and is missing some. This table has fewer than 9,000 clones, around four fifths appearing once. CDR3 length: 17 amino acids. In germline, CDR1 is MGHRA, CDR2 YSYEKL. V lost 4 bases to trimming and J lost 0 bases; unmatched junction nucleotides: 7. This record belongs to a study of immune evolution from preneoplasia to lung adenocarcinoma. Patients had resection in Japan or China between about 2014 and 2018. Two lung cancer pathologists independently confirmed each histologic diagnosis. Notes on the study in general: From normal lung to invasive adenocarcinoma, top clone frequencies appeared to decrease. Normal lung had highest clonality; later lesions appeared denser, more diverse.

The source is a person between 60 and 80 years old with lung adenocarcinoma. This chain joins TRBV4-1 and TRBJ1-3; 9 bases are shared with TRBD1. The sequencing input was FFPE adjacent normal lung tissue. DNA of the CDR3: TGCGCCAGCAGCCTAAAGGGGACAGGGAGCTCTGGAAACACCATATATTTT. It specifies CASSLKGTGSSGNTIYF.